This T cell receptor beta chain was retrieved from a study of T cell repertoires in cytomegalovirus infection. Study-level information: Through public TCR beta signatures, both CMV infection and matching HLA type were indicated. Study-level points and caveats: HLA-C-restricted TCR beta clonotypes specific for CMV led the ex vivo response.

The V segment lost 5 bases and the J segment 0 bases; nucleotides outside the gene matches: 5. Germline CDR1 is DFQATT and CDR2 is SNEGSKA (reference sequence). The CDR3 has 14 amino acids. In the case of this clonotype: The antigen is not known.

In TCRdb, the reads were re-called with MiXCR into one record per CDR3 protein. The sample records about 260,000 distinct CDR3 sequences, approximately 14% being singletons. The chain couples TRBV20-1 to TRBJ2-3; 7 positions match TRBD2. Sequencing input: PBMCs. The receptor's source is a human donor in good health (CMV status not recorded). Some clones in this sample may be carry-over from other donors' samples. The CDR3: CSAGSGDSTDTQYF. DNA of the CDR3: TGCAGTGCTGGGAGCGGGGATAGCACAGATACGCAGTATTTT.